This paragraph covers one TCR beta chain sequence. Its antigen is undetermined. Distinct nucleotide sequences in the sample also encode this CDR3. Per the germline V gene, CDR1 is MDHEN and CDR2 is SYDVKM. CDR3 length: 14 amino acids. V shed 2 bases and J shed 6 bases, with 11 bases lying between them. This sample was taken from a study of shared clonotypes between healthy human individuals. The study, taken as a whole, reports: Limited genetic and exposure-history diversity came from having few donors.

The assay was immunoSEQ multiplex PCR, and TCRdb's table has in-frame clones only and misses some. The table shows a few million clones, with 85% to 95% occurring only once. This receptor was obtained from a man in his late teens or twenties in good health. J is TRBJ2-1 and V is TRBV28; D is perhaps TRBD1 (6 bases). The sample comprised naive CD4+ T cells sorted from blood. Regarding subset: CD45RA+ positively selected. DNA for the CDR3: TGTGCCAGCAGTTTAGGGCAGGGGTCCAATGAGCAGTTCTTC. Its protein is CASSLGQGSNEQFF.